These 17 T cell receptor beta chains originate from one sample sequenced in a study of blood T cell repertoires in COVID-19. TCRdb keeps only in-frame clones here, not all; method: immunoSEQ multiplex PCR. The sample contains more than 100,000 clones, under 90% of which appear only once. Sequenced: PBMCs or T cells enriched from blood (not recorded which). These TCRs come from a man aged 35 to 55 with acute COVID-19.

The chain links TRBV7-3 to TRBJ2-3; maybe TRBD2 (7 bases). Per the germline V gene, CDR1 is SGHTA and CDR2 is FQGTGA. V lost 5 bases and J lost 4, with 13 bases in between. The CDR3 covers 14 residues. CDR3 region: CASSPQGGADTQYF. CDR3 nucleotides: TGTGCCAGCAGCCCCCAAGGGGGGGCAGATACGCAGTATTTT.

V and J are TRBV14 and TRBJ2-7; 8 bases agree with TRBD2. V trimming: 1 base; J trimming: 4 bases; junction bases outside the gene matches: 3. The germline CDR1 and CDR2 sequences are SGHDN and FVKESK. The length of the CDR3 is 14 residues. Here the CDR3 DNA reads TGTGCCAGCAGCCAAGTAGCGGGGTGGTACGAGCAGTACTTC. The encoded protein is CASSQVAGWYEQYF.

V gene TRBV18 combines with J gene TRBJ1-1, with D perhaps TRBD1 (5 bases). The CDR3 contains 14 residues. Per germline, CDR1 KGHSH and CDR2 LQKENI. Trimming shortened V by 5 bases and J by 1 base, and 11 bases separated the two germline ends. The CDR3 spells CASSADGQNTEAFF. The CDR3 DNA reads as TGTGCCAGCTCAGCAGACGGACAGAACACTGAAGCTTTCTTT.

The J gene is TRBJ2-2, the V gene TRBV10-2; D is ambiguous. V was clipped by 3 bases and J by 6 bases, with 8 bases between them. The CDR3 spans 13 residues. CDR1 WSHSY and CDR2 SAAADI come from the germline V gene. CDR3 DNA: TGCGCCAGCAGTGACCCCACGGCCGGGGAGCTGTTTTTT. This sequence encodes CASSDPTAGELFF.

Concerning this clone itself: A junction boundary mismatches the germline segment, possibly from a read error. The chain joins TRBV5-1 to TRBJ1-2; TRBD1 matches at 9 bases. Germline CDR1 and CDR2: SGHRS and YFSETQ. The length of the CDR3 is 14 residues. CDR3 nucleotides: TGCGCCAGTAAGACCGGGACAGGGAAGTATGACTACACCTTC. Protein sequence: CASKTGTGKYDYTF.

This chain uses TRBV6-5 with TRBJ2-1; 9 bases fit TRBD1. The CDR3 spans 15 residues. Germline assignment: CDR1 MNHEY and CDR2 SVGAGI. V lost 6 bases to trimming and J lost 8 bases; unmatched junction nucleotides: 11. This CDR3 reads CASSTTGGGIYEQFF. DNA for the CDR3: TGTGCCAGCAGCACGACAGGGGGTGGAATCTATGAGCAGTTCTTC.

This chain joins TRBV27 and TRBJ1-5; TRBD1 matches 7 bases. The CDR3 is 14 amino acids. Germline V gene lookup returns CDR1 MNHEY and CDR2 SMNVEV (reference sequence). Trimming took 2 bases from V and 7 from J; bases not matched to a gene: 5. DNA for the CDR3: TGTGCCAGCAGTTTAAGGGGGCAGGAACAGCCCCAGCATTTT. Translation: CASSLRGQEQPQHF.

The J gene is TRBJ1-2, the V gene TRBV5-1; no firm D call. The CDR3 loop spans 15 amino acids. From germline, CDR1 is SGHRS and CDR2 YFSETQ. Trimming took 2 bases from V and 6 from J, leaving 17 bases between them. As DNA, the CDR3 is TGCGCCAGCAGCTTTCAGGTGGAGGGAAGCAATGGCTACACCTTC. It translates to CASSFQVEGSNGYTF.

The chain employs TRBV29-1 and TRBJ2-7, with 8 bases fitting TRBD1. The CDR3 length is 12 residues. Germline CDR1 SQVTM, CDR2 ANQGSEA. J gave up 3 bases and V 7 bases, and 5 bases lay outside the gene matches. The CDR3 DNA reads as TGCAGCGCTGGACAGGGAAACTACGAGCAGTACTTC. It codes for CSAGQGNYEQYF.

The gene calls are TRBV29-1 and TRBJ1-1; D is ambiguous. V was shortened by 0 bases and J by 6 bases, with 11 bases between the two germline ends. The germline CDR1 and CDR2 sequences are SQVTM and ANQGSEA. The CDR3 loop spans 13 amino acids. CDR3 coding DNA: TGCAGCGTTGAAGATCAGGAGGGCGCTGAAGCTTTCTTT. Translating gives CSVEDQEGAEAFF.

Here the CDR3 reads CASKFSDGIEAFF. In DNA, the CDR3 is TGTGCCAGCAAGTTTTCGGACGGGATAGAAGCTTTCTTT. V gene TRBV6-5 combines with J gene TRBJ1-1; D is uncertain. Germline V gene data show CDR1 as MNHEY and CDR2 as SVGAGI. The CDR3 contains 13 residues. The V gene lost 7 bases and the J gene lost 8 bases, with 17 bases spanning the gap.

This clone appeared a single time. V usage is TRBV5-1 and J usage is TRBJ2-3, with a tentative D call TRBD1 (5 bases). CDR3 length: 16 amino acids. V was clipped by 4 bases and J by 2 bases, with 17 bases between them. Germline V gene data show CDR1 as SGHRS and CDR2 as YFSETQ. The CDR3 DNA reads as TGCGCCAGCAGCCTTCATCCTCAGGGAACCACAGATACGCAGTATTTT. This encodes CASSLHPQGTTDTQYF.

A few counts support this clone. The chain joins TRBV28 to TRBJ2-7, with 9 bases lining up with TRBD1. Unmatched junction bases numbered 12, after V lost 6 bases and J lost 3 bases. Germline V gene sequence: CDR1 MDHEN, CDR2 SYDVKM. The CDR3 contains 16 residues. CDR3 region: CASSSSGTGNGYEQYF. CDR3 coding DNA: TGTGCCAGCAGCTCCTCAGGGACAGGGAATGGCTACGAGCAGTACTTC. Supplemented by reference TRBV28 and TRBJ2-7, the full variable domain reads DVKVTQSSRYLVKRTGEKVFLECVQDMDHENMFWYRQDPGLGLRLIYFSYDVKMKEKGDIPEGYSVSREKKERFSLILESASTNQTSMYLCASSSSGTGNGYEQYFGPGTRLTVT.

The chain links TRBV19 to TRBJ1-5; D not certain. CDR1 and CDR2 from the germline V gene are LNHDA and SQIVND (reference sequence). V was pared by 8 bases and J by 2 bases, with 16 bases between. This CDR3 has 15 residues. The CDR3 DNA sequence: TGTGCCAGTCGCTATGCGGGTAATGGCAATCAGCCCCAGCATTTT. Its translation is CASRYAGNGNQPQHF.

This chain uses TRBV19 with TRBJ1-3; 10 bases are shared with TRBD1. The CDR3 consists of 16 residues. Per germline, CDR1 LNHDA and CDR2 SQIVND (reference sequence). The trim removed 7 bases at V and 2 bases at J, leaving 8 bases unmatched. Here the CDR3 DNA reads TGTGCCAGTATCCCGGACAGGGGGAGTGCTGGAAACACCATATATTTT. Its protein product is CASIPDRGSAGNTIYF. The full variable domain, rest sourced from reference TRBV19 and TRBJ1-3, is DGGITQSPKYLFRKEGQNVTLSCEQNLNHDAMYWYRQDPGQGLRLIYYSQIVNDFQKGDIAEGYSVSREKKESFPLTVTSAQKNPTAFYLCASIPDRGSAGNTIYFGEGSWLTVV.

The rearrangement uses TRBV25-1 and TRBJ2-3; the D gene is possibly TRBD1 (6 bases). Deletions cut 1 base from V and 2 bases from J, with 13 bases between. Germline CDR1 MGHDK, CDR2 SYGVNS. The CDR3 contains 16 residues. The DNA of the CDR3 is TGTGCCAGCAGTGAATTCACGGGACAATACACAGATACGCAGTATTTT. As protein: CASSEFTGQYTDTQYF.

The V gene is TRBV19, the J gene TRBJ1-3; TRBD1 agrees at 9 bases. The germline CDR1 and CDR2 sequences are LNHDA and SQIVND (reference sequence). The CDR3 covers 17 residues. After removal of 5 bases from V and 4 bases from J, the junction contained 12 bases not matched to a gene. The CDR3 bases are TGTGCCAGTAGTTTGCATTACAGGGGGCCGGAGGGAAACACCATATATTTT. Its protein is CASSLHYRGPEGNTIYF.